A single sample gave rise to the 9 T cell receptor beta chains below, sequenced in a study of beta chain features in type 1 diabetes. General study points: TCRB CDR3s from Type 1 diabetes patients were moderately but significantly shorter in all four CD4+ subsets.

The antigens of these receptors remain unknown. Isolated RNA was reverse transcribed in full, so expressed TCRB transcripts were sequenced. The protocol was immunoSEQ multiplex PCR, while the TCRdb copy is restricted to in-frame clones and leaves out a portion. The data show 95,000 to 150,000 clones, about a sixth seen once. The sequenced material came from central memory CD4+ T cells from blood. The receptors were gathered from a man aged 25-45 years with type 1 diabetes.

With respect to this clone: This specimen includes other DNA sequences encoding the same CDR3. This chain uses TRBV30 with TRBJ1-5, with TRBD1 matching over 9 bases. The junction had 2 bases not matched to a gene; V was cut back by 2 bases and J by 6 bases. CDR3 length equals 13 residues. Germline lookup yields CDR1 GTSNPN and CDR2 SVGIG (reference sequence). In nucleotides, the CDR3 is TGTGCCTGGAGTATGACAGGGGGTCAGCCCCAGCATTTT. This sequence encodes CAWSMTGGQPQHF.

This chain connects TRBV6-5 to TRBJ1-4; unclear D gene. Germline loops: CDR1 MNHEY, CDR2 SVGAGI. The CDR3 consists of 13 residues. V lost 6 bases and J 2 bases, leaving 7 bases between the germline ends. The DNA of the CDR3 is TGTGCCAGCAGCCGCTCCACTAATGAAAAACTGTTTTTT. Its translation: CASSRSTNEKLFF.

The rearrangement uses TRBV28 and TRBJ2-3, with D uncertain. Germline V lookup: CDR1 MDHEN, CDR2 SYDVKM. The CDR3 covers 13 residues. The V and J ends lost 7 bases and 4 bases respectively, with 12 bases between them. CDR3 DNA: TGTGCCAGCAACCTGGGGTGGGCAGATACGCAGTATTTT. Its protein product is CASNLGWADTQYF.

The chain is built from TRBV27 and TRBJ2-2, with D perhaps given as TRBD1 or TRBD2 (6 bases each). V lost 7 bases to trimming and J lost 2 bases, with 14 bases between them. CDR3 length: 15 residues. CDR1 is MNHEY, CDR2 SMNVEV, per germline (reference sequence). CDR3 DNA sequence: TGTGCCAGCACCAAATGGGGGGCTAACACCGGGGAGCTGTTTTTT. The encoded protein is CASTKWGANTGELFF.

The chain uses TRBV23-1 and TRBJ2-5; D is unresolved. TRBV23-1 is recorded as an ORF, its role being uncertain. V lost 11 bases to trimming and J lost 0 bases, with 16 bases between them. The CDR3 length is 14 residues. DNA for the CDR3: TGCGCCCCCTACGTAGTGGGGTACCAAGAGACCCAGTACTTC. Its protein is CAPYVVGYQETQYF.

This CDR3 reads CASSQDPGESYEQYF. The CDR3, as DNA: TGCGCCAGCAGCCAAGACCCGGGCGAATCCTACGAGCAGTACTTC. The chain links TRBV4-3 to TRBJ2-7; D is uncertain. Germline V gene sequence: CDR1 LGHNA, CDR2 YSLEER. V dropped 0 bases and J dropped 1 base, with 10 bases sitting between them. The CDR3 runs to 15 residues.

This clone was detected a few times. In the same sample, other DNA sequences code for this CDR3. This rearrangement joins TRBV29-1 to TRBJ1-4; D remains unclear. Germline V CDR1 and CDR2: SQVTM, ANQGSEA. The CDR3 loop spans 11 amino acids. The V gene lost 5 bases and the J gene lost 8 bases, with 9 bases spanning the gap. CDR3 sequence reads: CSVFLREKLFF. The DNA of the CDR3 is TGCAGCGTTTTTCTAAGGGAAAAACTGTTTTTT.

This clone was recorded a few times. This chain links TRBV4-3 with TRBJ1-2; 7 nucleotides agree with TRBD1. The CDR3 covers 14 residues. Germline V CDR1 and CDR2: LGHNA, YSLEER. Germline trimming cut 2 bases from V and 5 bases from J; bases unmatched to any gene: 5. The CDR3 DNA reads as TGCGCCAGCAGCCAACAGGGGGAACCTTATGGCTACACCTTC. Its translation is CASSQQGEPYGYTF.

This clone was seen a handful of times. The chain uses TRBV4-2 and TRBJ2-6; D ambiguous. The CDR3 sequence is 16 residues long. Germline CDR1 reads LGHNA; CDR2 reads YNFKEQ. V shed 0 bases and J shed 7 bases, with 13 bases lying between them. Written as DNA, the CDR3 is TGTGCCAGCAGCCAAGAGATGGCAAGGGAAGCCAACGTCCTGACTTTC. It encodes CASSQEMAREANVLTF.